The 8 T cell receptor beta chains listed next were all sequenced from one sample in a study of somatic mutations in cytotoxic T cells in rheumatoid arthritis. Repertoires were generated with immunoSEQ multiplex PCR, while TCRdb's copy carries only in-frame clones and drops some. The sample has about 9,000 clones; 79% are singletons. Sequencing was done on a sample of CD8+ T cells sorted from blood. These receptors all stem from an adult with rheumatoid arthritis.

The V gene is TRBV9, the J gene TRBJ1-2; D not certain. The CDR3 loop spans 14 amino acids. Germline CDR1 SGDLS, CDR2 YYNGEE. V dropped 0 bases and J dropped 14 bases, with 20 bases sitting between them. CDR3 region: CASSVEGSRTPSTF. For the CDR3, the DNA is TGTGCCAGCAGCGTAGAGGGCTCCCGGACCCCAAGTACCTTC.

The chain carries TRBV5-1 and TRBJ1-1, with D tentatively TRBD1 (5 bases). Trimming left V 3 bases short and J 1 base short, with 16 bases between. Germline lookup yields CDR1 SGHRS and CDR2 YFSETQ. The CDR3 extends over 16 amino acids. The CDR3 sequence is CASSSGPAGWNTEAFF. The DNA of the CDR3 is TGCGCCAGCAGCTCGGGGCCGGCAGGCTGGAACACTGAAGCTTTCTTT.

The V gene is TRBV7-2, the J gene TRBJ1-2; 7 positions match TRBD1. Per the germline V gene, CDR1 is SGHTA and CDR2 is FQGNSA. The CDR3 is made up of 14 amino acids. Trimming at V came to 2 bases and at J to 3 bases, leaving 3 bases not matched to a gene. In DNA, the CDR3 is TGTGCCAGCAGCTTAAGGGGGCCGGACTATGGCTACACCTTC. Its protein is CASSLRGPDYGYTF.

This chain connects TRBV18 to TRBJ1-1, with 10 bases matching TRBD1. There are 14 residues in the CDR3. With 4 bases clipped from V and 6 bases from J, the junction kept 5 bases outside the gene matches. Germline V CDR1 and CDR2: KGHSH, LQKENI. CDR3 protein: CASSLDRGRAEAFF. In nucleotides, the CDR3 is TGTGCCAGCTCACTCGACAGGGGGCGCGCTGAAGCTTTCTTT.

V and J are TRBV27 and TRBJ2-3, with D tentatively TRBD2 (5 bases). V shed 4 bases and J shed 0 bases, with 11 bases lying between them. The CDR3 loop spans 15 amino acids. Germline assignment: CDR1 MNHEY and CDR2 SMNVEV (reference sequence). Here the CDR3 reads CASSYYGVSTDTQYF. In nucleotides, the CDR3 is TGTGCCAGCAGTTATTACGGGGTCAGCACAGATACGCAGTATTTT.

This clone turned up a few times. The rearrangement joins TRBV12-5 to TRBJ2-1, with 7 bases identical to TRBD2. In germline, CDR1 is LGHNT, CDR2 FRNRAP. After removal of 1 base from V and 4 bases from J, the junction contained 7 bases not matched to a gene. The length of the CDR3 is 16 residues. CDR3 DNA sequence: TGTGCTAGTGGTTTGGGTAGAGCTAGCGGTTACAATGAGCAGTTCTTC. Its translation is CASGLGRASGYNEQFF.

This clone was observed a single time. The chain employs TRBV5-1 and TRBJ2-3; tentatively, D is TRBD2 (6 bases). The CDR3 sequence is 15 residues long. Germline values: CDR1 SGHRS, CDR2 YFSETQ. V gave up 3 bases and J gave up 4 bases, with 15 bases separating them. CDR3 amino acids: CASSSVLGEADTQYF. DNA of the CDR3: TGCGCCAGCAGCTCTGTGTTGGGGGAGGCAGATACGCAGTATTTT.

This chain connects TRBV19 to TRBJ1-5; TRBD1 is a possible D gene (5 bases). Germline V gives CDR1 LNHDA, CDR2 SQIVND (reference sequence). The CDR3 has 14 amino acids. V shed 8 bases and J shed 6 bases, with 17 bases lying between them. The CDR3 nucleotides are TGTGCCAGTTCGAGGACACACCAGACTCAGCCCCAGCATTTT. This codes for CASSRTHQTQPQHF.